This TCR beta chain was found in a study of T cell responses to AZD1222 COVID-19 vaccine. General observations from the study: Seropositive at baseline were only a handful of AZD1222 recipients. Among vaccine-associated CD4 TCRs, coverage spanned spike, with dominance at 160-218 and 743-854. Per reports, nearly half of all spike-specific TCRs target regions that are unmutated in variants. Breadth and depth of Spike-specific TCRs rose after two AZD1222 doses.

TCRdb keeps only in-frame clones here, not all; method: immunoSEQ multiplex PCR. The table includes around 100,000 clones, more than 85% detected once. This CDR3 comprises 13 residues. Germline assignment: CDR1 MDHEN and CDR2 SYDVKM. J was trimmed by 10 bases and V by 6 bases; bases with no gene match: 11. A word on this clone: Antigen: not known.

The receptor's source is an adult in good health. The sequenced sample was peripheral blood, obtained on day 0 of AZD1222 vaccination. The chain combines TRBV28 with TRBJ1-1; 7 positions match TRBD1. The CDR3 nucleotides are TGTGCCAGCAGCTCCCCGACAGGGCCCGGAGCTTTCTTT. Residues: CASSSPTGPGAFF.